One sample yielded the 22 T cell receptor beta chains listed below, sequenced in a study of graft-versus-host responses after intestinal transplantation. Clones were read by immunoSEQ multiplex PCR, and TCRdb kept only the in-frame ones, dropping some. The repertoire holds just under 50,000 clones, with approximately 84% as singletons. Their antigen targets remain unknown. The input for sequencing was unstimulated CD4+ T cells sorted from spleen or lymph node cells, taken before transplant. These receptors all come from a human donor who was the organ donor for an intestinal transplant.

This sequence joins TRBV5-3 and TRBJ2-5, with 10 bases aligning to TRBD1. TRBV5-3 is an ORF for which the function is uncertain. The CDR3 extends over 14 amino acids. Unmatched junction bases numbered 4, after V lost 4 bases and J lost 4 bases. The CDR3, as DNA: TGTGCCAGAAGCCAAGACAGGGGGCGAGAGACCCAGTACTTC. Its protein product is CARSQDRGRETQYF.

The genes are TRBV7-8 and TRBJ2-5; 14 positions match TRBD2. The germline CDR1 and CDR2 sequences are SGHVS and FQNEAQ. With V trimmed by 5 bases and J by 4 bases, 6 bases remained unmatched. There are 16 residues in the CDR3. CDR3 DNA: TGTGCCAGCAGCCCGACTAGCGGGGGGGCTATAGAGACCCAGTACTTC. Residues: CASSPTSGGAIETQYF.

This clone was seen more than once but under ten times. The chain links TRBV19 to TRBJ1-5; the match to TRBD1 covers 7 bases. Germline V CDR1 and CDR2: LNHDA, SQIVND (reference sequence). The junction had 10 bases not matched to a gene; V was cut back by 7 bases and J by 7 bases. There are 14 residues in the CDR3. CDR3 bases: TGTGCCAGTAATATCAATGCAGGGGGACAGCCCCAGCATTTT. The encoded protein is CASNINAGGQPQHF. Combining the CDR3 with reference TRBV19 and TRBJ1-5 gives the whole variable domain DGGITQSPKYLFRKEGQNVTLSCEQNLNHDAMYWYRQDPGQGLRLIYYSQIVNDFQKGDIAEGYSVSREKKESFPLTVTSAQKNPTAFYLCASNINAGGQPQHFGDGTRLSIL.

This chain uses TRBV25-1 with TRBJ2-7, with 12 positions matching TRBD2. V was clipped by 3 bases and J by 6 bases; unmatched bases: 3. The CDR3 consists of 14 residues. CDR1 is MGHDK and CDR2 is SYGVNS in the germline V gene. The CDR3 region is CASSEGLAGSEQYF. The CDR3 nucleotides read TGTGCCAGCAGTGAGGGACTAGCGGGCTCCGAGCAGTACTTC.

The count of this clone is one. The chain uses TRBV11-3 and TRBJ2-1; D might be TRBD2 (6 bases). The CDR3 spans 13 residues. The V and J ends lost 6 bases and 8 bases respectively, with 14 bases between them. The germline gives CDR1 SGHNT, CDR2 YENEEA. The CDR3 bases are TGTGCCAGCAGATCGGGGGTCCCAGATGAGCAGTTCTTC. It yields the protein CASRSGVPDEQFF.

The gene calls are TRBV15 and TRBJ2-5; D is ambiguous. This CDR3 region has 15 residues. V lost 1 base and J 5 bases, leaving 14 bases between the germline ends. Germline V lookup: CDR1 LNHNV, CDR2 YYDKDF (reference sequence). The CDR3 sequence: CATSRVPVGYETQYF. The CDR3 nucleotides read TGTGCCACCAGCAGAGTCCCCGTGGGATACGAGACCCAGTACTTC.

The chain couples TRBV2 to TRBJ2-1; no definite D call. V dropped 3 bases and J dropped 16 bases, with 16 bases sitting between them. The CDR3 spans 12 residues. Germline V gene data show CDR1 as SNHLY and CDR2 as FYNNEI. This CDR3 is CASSDPGPSVFF. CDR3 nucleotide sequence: TGTGCCAGCAGTGACCCCGGGCCGTCAGTATTCTTC.

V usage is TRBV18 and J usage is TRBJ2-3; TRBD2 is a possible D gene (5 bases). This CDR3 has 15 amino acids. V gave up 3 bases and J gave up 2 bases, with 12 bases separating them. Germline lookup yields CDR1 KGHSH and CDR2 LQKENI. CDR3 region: CASSPKLVYTDTQYF. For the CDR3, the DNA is TGTGCCAGCTCACCCAAACTAGTGTACACAGATACGCAGTATTTT.

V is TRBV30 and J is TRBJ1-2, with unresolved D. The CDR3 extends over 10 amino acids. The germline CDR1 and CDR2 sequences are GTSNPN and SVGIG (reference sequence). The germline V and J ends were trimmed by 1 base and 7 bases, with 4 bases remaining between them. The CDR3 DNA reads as TGTGCCTGGAGTGGGTCTGGCTACACCTTC. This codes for CAWSGSGYTF.

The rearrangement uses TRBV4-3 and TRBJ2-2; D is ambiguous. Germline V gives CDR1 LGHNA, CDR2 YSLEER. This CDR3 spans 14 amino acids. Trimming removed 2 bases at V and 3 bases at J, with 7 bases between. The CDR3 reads CASSQFSDTGELFF. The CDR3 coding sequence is TGCGCCAGCAGCCAATTTTCGGACACCGGGGAGCTGTTTTTT.

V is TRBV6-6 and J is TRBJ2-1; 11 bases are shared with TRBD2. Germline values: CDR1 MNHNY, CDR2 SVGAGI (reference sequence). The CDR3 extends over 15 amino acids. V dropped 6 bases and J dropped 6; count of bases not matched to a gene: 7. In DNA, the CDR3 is TGTGCCAGCAGCCTTCCGGGACTAGCGGTCAATGAGCAGTTCTTC. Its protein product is CASSLPGLAVNEQFF.

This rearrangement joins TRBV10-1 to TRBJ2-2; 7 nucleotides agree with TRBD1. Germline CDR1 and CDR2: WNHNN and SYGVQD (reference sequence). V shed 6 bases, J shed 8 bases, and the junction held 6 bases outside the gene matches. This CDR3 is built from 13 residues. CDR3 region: CASSNRGAGELFF. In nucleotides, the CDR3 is TGCGCCAGCAGCAACAGGGGTGCAGGGGAGCTGTTTTTT.

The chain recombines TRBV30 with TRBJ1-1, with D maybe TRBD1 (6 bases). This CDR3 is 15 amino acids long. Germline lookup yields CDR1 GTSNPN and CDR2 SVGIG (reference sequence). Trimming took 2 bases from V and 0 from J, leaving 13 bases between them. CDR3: CAWSIAGALNTEAFF. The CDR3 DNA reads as TGTGCCTGGAGTATCGCAGGGGCATTGAACACTGAAGCTTTCTTT.

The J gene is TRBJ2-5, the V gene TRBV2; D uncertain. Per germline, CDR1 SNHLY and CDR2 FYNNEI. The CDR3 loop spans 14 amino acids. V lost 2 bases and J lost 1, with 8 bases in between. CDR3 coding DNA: TGTGCCAGCAGTGAAATGGCTGCCCAAGAGACCCAGTACTTC. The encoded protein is CASSEMAAQETQYF. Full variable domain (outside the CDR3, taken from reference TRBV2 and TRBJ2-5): EPEVTQTPSHQVTQMGQEVILRCVPISNHLYFYWYRQILGQKVEFLVSFYNNEISEKSEIFDDQFSVERPDGSNFTLKIRSTKLEDSAMYFCASSEMAAQETQYFGPGTRLLVL.

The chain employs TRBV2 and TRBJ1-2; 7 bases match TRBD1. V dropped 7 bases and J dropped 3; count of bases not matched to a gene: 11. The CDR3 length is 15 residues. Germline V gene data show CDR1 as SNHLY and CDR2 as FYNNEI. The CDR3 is CASKGREGAYYGYTF. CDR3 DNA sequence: TGTGCCAGCAAAGGGAGAGAGGGGGCCTACTATGGCTACACCTTC. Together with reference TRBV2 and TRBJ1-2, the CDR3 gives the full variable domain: EPEVTQTPSHQVTQMGQEVILRCVPISNHLYFYWYRQILGQKVEFLVSFYNNEISEKSEIFDDQFSVERPDGSNFTLKIRSTKLEDSAMYFCASKGREGAYYGYTFGSGTRLTVV.

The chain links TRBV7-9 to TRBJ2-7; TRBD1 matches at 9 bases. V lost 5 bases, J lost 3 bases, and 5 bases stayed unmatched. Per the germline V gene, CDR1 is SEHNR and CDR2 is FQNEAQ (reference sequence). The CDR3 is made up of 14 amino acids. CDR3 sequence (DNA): TGTGCCAGCAGCCAAAGGACAGGGGACTACGAGCAGTACTTC. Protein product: CASSQRTGDYEQYF.

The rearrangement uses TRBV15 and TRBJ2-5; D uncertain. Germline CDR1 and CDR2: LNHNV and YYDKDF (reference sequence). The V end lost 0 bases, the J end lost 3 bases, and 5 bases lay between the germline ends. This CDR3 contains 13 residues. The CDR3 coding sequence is TGTGCCACCAGCAGAGATGAGGAAGAGACCCAGTACTTC. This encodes CATSRDEEETQYF.

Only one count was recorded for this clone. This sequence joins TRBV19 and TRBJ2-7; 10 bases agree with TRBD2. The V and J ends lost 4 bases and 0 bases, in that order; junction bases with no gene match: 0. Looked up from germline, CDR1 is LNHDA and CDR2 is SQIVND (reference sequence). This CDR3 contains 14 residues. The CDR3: CASSRTSGSYEQYF. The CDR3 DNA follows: TGTGCCAGTAGTAGGACTAGCGGCTCCTACGAGCAGTACTTC.

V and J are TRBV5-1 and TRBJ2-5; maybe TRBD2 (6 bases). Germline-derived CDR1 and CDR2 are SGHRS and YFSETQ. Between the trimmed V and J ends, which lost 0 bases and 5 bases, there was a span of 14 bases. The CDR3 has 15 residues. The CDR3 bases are TGCGCCAGCAGCTTGGGGTTCGGGAGACAGGAGACCCAGTACTTC. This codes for CASSLGFGRQETQYF.

The CDR3 DNA follows: TGCGCCAGCAGCCAAGTGTCCAGGGGTGAAGAGACCCAGTACTTC. Translating gives CASSQVSRGEETQYF. The chain couples TRBV4-1 to TRBJ2-5; maybe TRBD1 (6 bases). This CDR3 is built from 15 residues. V lost 1 base to trimming and J lost 3 bases, with 12 bases between them. Germline assignment: CDR1 MGHRA and CDR2 YSYEKL.

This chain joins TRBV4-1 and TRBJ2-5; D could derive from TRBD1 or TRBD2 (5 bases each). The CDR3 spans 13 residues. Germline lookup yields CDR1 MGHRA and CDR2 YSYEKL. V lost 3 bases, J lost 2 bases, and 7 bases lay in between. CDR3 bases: TGCGCCAGCAGCCAGGGACGGCAAGAGACCCAGTACTTC. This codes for CASSQGRQETQYF.

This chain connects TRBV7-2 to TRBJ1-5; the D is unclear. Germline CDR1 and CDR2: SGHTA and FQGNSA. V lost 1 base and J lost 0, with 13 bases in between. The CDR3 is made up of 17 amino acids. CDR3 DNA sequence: TGTGCCAGCAGCTTAGGCGCCCAGGCCTATAGCAATCAGCCCCAGCATTTT. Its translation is CASSLGAQAYSNQPQHF.